Following are 4 T cell receptor beta chains from one sample sequenced in a study of blood T cells in healthy people across ages. Then a second PCR, running about 7 to 11 cycles, was carried out with a sample-barcoded 5' primer and a J-beta primer mix. TCRdb called the 5' RACE reads again in MiXCR, with one record for every CDR3 protein. The data contain hundreds of thousands of distinct CDR3 sequences, roughly three fifths of them seen just once; the ten biggest clones take up 25% to 30%. The specimen was blood. These receptors were obtained from a man between 40 and 49 years old in good health.

The chain combines TRBV18 with TRBJ2-5; D call uncertain. The CDR3 loop spans 14 amino acids. V lost 2 bases, J lost 11 bases, and 18 bases lay in between. Germline CDR1 reads KGHSH; CDR2 reads LQKENI. The CDR3 reads CASSPSTSWDEQYF. CDR3 DNA sequence: TGTGCCAGCTCACCAAGCACCTCTTGGGATGAGCAGTACTTC.

This clonotype was counted a few times. The chain is built from TRBV7-2 and TRBJ2-5, with a possible D match to TRBD1 (6 bases). The CDR3 consists of 16 residues. The V end lost 0 bases, the J end lost 3 bases, and 14 bases lay between the germline ends. CDR1 is SGHTA, CDR2 FQGNSA, per germline. The chain's CDR3 is CASSLAGQRLKETQYF. The CDR3 DNA is TGTGCCAGCAGCTTAGCAGGACAGAGACTAAAAGAGACCCAGTACTTC.

The chain links TRBV29-1 to TRBJ1-2, with D perhaps TRBD1 (5 bases). The CDR3 has 13 amino acids. V lost 3 bases and J lost 3, with 11 bases in between. Germline V gene data show CDR1 as SQVTM and CDR2 as ANQGSEA. DNA for the CDR3: TGCAGCGTTGATGGGGGAATGTACTATGGCTACACCTTC. Its protein is CSVDGGMYYGYTF.

The table lists this clonotype with a few counts. The chain recombines TRBV24-1 with TRBJ2-1; tentative D call: TRBD2 (6 bases). CDR1 and CDR2 (germline): KGHDR, SFDVKD. The CDR3 totals 16 residues. Trimming shortened V by 6 bases and J by 6 bases, and 20 bases separated the two germline ends. The CDR3 nucleotides are TGTGCCACCAGTACACCCGGGACCCCGGGGGTCAATGAGCAGTTCTTC. This translates into CATSTPGTPGVNEQFF.